This T cell receptor beta chain was sequenced during a study of shared clonotypes between healthy human individuals. CD45RO+ cells were combined with CCR7-negative CD45RA+ TemRA cells to form CD8 memory. As originally analysed: Filtering was not the same, since immunoSEQ gave junction-only sequences without quality scores. The data were produced by immunoSEQ multiplex PCR, yet TCRdb's version contains in-frame clones alone and is incomplete. That table is the source of V, J and clone size, and D and trimming were worked out from the DNA. The table shows about 120,000 clones, with about 63% occurring only once. Looked up from germline, CDR1 is MGHDK and CDR2 is SYGVNS. This CDR3 spans 15 amino acids. Trimming took 1 base from V and 6 from J; bases not matched to a gene: 5. This clone was detected ten times or more. The same CDR3 arises from other DNA sequences in this sample as well.

The sample consisted of memory CD8+ T cells sorted from blood. Subset specified: CD45RO+ cells pooled with CCR7-negative TemRA cells. This sequence originates from a young woman in good health. The rearrangement links TRBV25-1 to TRBJ2-2, with 7 positions matching TRBD2. CDR3 in amino acids: CASSESQRDAGELFF. The CDR3 DNA is TGTGCCAGCAGTGAATCTCAGCGGGACGCCGGGGAGCTGTTTTTT.